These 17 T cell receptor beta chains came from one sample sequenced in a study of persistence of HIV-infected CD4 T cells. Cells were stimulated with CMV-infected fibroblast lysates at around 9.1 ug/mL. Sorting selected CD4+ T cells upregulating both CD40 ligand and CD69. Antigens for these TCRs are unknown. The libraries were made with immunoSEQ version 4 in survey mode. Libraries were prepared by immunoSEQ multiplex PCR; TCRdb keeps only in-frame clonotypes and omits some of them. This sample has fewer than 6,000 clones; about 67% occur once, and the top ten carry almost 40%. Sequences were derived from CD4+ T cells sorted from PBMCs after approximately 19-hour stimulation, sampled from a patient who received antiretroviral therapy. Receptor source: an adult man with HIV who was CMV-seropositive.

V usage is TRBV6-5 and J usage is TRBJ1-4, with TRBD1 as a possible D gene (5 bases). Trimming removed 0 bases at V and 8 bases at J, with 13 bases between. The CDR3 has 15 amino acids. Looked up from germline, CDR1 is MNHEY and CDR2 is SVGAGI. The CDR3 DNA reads TGTGCCAGCAGTTACTCATCCAGGGCCAGCGAAAAACTGTTTTTT. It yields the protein CASSYSSRASEKLFF.

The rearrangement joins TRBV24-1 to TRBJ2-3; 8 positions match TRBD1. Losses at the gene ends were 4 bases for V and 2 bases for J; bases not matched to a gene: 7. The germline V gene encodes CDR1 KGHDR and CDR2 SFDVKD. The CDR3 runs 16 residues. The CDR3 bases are TGTGCCACCAGTGACCCGACAGGGGTGGACACAGATACGCAGTATTTT. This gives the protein CATSDPTGVDTDTQYF.

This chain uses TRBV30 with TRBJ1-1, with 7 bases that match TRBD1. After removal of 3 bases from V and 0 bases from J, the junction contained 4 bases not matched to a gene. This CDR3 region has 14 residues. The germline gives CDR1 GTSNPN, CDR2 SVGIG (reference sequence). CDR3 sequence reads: CAWSGGQLNTEAFF. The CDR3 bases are TGTGCCTGGAGCGGGGGACAGTTGAACACTGAAGCTTTCTTT.

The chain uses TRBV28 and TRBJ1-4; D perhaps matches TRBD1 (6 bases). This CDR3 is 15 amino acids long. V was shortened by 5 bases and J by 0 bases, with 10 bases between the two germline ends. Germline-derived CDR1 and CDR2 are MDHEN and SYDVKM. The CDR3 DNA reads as TGTGCCAGCAGTCTAGGGGGGGCAACTAATGAAAAACTGTTTTTT. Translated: CASSLGGATNEKLFF.

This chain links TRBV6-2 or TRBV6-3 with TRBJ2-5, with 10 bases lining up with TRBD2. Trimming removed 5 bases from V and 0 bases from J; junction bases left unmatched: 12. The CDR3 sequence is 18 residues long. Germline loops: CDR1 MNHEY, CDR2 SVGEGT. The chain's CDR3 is CASSLPQLAGLYQETQYF. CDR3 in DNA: TGTGCCAGCAGTCTGCCCCAACTAGCGGGGCTGTACCAAGAGACCCAGTACTTC.

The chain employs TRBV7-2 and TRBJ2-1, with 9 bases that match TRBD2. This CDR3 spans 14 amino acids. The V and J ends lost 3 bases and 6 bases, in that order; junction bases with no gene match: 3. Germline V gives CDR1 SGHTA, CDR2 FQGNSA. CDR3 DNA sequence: TGTGCCAGCAGCTTCGCGGGGGGGCTCAATGAGCAGTTCTTC. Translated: CASSFAGGLNEQFF.

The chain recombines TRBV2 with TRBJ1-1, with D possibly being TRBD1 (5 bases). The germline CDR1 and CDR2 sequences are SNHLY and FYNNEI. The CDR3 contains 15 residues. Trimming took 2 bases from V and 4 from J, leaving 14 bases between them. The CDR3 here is CASSEQSGGGTEAFF. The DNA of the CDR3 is TGTGCCAGCAGTGAACAGTCGGGCGGGGGCACTGAAGCTTTCTTT.

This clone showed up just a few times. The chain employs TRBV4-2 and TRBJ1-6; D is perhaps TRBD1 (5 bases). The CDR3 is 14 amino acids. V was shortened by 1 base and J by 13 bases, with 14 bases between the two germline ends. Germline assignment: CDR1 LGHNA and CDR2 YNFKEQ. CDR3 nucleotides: TGTGCCAGCAGCCAAGCACCCAGGGTCATGCCCCTCCACTTT. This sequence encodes CASSQAPRVMPLHF.

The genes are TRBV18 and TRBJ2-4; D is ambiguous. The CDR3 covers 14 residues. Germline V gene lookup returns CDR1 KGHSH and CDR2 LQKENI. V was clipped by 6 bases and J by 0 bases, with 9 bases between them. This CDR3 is CASSPQLAKNIQYF. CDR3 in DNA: TGTGCCAGCTCGCCCCAGCTAGCCAAAAACATTCAGTACTTC.

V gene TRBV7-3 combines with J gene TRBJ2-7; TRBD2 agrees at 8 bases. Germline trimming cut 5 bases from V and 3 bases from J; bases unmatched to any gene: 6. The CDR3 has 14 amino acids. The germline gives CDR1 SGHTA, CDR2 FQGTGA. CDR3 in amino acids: CASSQQAGDYEQYF. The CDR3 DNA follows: TGTGCCAGCAGCCAACAAGCGGGGGACTACGAGCAGTACTTC.

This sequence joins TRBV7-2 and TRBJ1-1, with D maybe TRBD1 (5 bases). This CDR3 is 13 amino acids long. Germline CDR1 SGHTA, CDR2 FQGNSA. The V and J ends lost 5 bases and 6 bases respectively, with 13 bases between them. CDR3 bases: TGTGCCAGCAGCGGTCATGGGGGATCTGAAGCTTTCTTT. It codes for CASSGHGGSEAFF. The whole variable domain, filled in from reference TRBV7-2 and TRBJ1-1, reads GAGVSQSPSNKVTEKGKDVELRCDPISGHTALYWYRQSLGQGLEFLIYFQGNSAPDKSGLPSDRFSAERTGGSVSTLTIQRTQQEDSAVYLCASSGHGGSEAFFGQGTRLTVV.

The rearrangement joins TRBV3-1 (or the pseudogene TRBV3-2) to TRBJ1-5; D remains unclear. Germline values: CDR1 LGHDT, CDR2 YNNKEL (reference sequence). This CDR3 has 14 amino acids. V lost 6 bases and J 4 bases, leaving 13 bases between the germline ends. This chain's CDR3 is CASRVKGANQPQHF. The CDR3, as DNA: TGTGCCAGCAGGGTAAAGGGCGCTAATCAGCCCCAGCATTTT.

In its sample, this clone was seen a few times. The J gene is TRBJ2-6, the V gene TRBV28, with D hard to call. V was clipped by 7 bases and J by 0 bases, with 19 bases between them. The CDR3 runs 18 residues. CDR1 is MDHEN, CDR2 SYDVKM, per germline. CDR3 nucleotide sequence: TGTGCCAGCAATTCGGTCGGCAGAGCACTCTCTGGGGCCAACGTCCTGACTTTC. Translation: CASNSVGRALSGANVLTF.

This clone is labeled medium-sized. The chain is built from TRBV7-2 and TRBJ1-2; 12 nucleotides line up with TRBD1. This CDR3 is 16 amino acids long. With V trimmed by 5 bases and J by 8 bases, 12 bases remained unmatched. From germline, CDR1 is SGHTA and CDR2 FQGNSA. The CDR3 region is CASSTQPGQGAYGYTF. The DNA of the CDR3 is TGTGCCAGCAGCACGCAACCGGGACAGGGGGCGTACGGCTACACCTTC.

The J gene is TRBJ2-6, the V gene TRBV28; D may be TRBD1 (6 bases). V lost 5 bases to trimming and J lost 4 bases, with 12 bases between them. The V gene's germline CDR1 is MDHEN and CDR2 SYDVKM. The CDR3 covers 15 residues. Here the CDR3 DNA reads TGTGCCAGCAGTAAACAGGGTTACGGGGCCAACGTCCTGACTTTC. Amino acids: CASSKQGYGANVLTF.

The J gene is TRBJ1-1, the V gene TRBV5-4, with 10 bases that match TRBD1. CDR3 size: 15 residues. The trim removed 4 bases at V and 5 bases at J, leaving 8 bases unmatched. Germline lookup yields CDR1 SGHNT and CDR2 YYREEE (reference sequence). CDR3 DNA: TGTGCCAGCAGCATCGGACAGGGGGTACGTACTGAAGCTTTCTTT. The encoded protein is CASSIGQGVRTEAFF.

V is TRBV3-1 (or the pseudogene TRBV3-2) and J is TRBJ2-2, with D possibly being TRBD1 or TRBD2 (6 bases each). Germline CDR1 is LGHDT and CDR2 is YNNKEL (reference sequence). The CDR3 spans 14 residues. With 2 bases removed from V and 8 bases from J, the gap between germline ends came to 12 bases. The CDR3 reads CASSQSPGAGELFF. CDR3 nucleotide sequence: TGTGCCAGCAGCCAATCGCCGGGGGCGGGGGAGCTGTTTTTT.